This T cell receptor (beta chain) appears in the sequencing data of a study of cytomegalovirus exposure and HLA in healthy donors. Study in general: An early data release held tens of millions of unique TCRs from HLA-typed donors. General observations from the study: In vitro data verified a few CMV-associated chains as specific for CMV antigens. Most TCR sequences proved rare, with some public TCRs found in many donors.

Primers for the PCR totalled 60 Vbeta and 13 Jbeta. The method was immunoSEQ multiplex PCR; TCRdb's version includes in-frame clones alone and lacks a portion of them. The sample carries about 160,000 clones, about 77% recorded once. Germline lookup yields CDR1 SGHRS and CDR2 YFSETQ. V was pared by 5 bases and J by 1 base, with 10 bases of the junction left unmatched. This CDR3 has 16 amino acids. About this clone itself: Its antigen is as yet unknown.

Source material: PBMCs. The gene calls are TRBV5-1 and TRBJ2-5; 8 bases fit TRBD1. This clonotype was sampled from a man aged 30 to 39 in good health and CMV-seronegative. The CDR3 DNA reads as TGCGCCAGCAGTCCCGGGACAGGTATAATCCAAGAGACCCAGTACTTC. Translating gives CASSPGTGIIQETQYF.